This TCR beta chain came from a study of immune evolution from preneoplasia to lung adenocarcinoma. Study information: HLA loss of heterozygosity: around 6.5% AIS, about 15% MIA, approximately 35% ADC, none AAH.

This CDR3 spans 13 amino acids. V dropped 5 bases and J dropped 4 bases, with 11 bases sitting between them. CDR1 and CDR2 from the germline V gene are SGHAT and FQNNGV. The data were produced by immunoSEQ multiplex PCR, yet TCRdb's version contains in-frame clones alone and is incomplete. The table lists about 40,000 clones, 74% of them singletons, with roughly 6.1% in the top ten. The clonotype originates from a person between 55 and 69 years old with lung adenocarcinoma. J is TRBJ2-5 and V is TRBV11-2; no clear D gene. The sample consisted of FFPE invasive lung adenocarcinoma tissue. The CDR3 reads CASSSERAETQYF. The CDR3 coding sequence is TGTGCCAGCAGCAGCGAACGGGCAGAGACCCAGTACTTC.